A single sample is the source of the 7 T cell receptor beta chains below, sequenced in a study of Graves' ophthalmopathy and Graves' hyperthyroidism. Beta-chain TCR CDR3 regions were amplified from RNA transcripts. The first round was an RT-PCR with HTBI primers, and the second round was a multiplex PCR. TCRdb re-called the multiplex PCR reads with MiXCR, one entry per CDR3 protein. The sample contains some 520,000 distinct CDR3 sequences, about 15% of which appear only once. Sequenced: blood. The source is a woman in her twenties or thirties with Graves' ophthalmopathy.

The rearrangement uses TRBV30 and TRBJ1-1, with D possibly matching TRBD1 (5 bases). Per the germline V gene, CDR1 is GTSNPN and CDR2 is SVGIG (reference sequence). CDR3 size: 10 residues. The V end lost 4 bases, the J end lost 7 bases, and 7 bases lay between the germline ends. The CDR3 sequence: CAWIQGEAFF. The CDR3 region has the DNA TGTGCCTGGATCCAGGGTGAAGCTTTCTTT.

The J gene is TRBJ1-1, the V gene TRBV20-1; TRBD1 agrees at 10 bases. The V gene's germline CDR1 is DFQATT and CDR2 SNEGSKA (reference sequence). V gave up 5 bases and J gave up 9 bases; unmatched junction bases: 6. This CDR3 is 12 amino acids long. The CDR3, as DNA: TGCAGTGCTCCCGGGACAGGGGTCAAAGCTTTCTTT. This translates into CSAPGTGVKAFF.

In its sample, this clonotype was seen many times. V and J are TRBV5-1 and TRBJ2-7, with D tentatively TRBD1 (6 bases). The CDR3 has 15 residues. V shed 0 bases and J shed 5 bases, with 15 bases lying between them. CDR1 and CDR2 (germline): SGHRS, YFSETQ. The CDR3 sequence: CASSLDGRGTDEQYF. The CDR3 nucleotides are TGCGCCAGCAGCTTGGACGGCAGGGGTACGGACGAGCAGTACTTC.

At least ten counts were recorded for this clonotype. The chain combines TRBV6-1 with TRBJ1-3; 7 bases align to TRBD1. Germline-derived CDR1 and CDR2 are MNHNS and SASEGT. The CDR3 has 12 amino acids. V dropped 5 bases and J dropped 8; count of bases not matched to a gene: 3. For the CDR3, the DNA is TGTGCCAGCAGTAGGGACAGTGACACCATATATTTT. It codes for CASSRDSDTIYF.

This clonotype has a count of ten or more. V usage is TRBV11-2 and J usage is TRBJ2-7, with 9 bases fitting TRBD1. Looked up from germline, CDR1 is SGHAT and CDR2 is FQNNGV. Trimming took 8 bases from V and 7 from J; bases not matched to a gene: 9. The CDR3 is 13 amino acids. The DNA of the CDR3 is TGTGCCAGCGGGGACAGGGTAGTAAGGGAGCAGTACTTC. It codes for CASGDRVVREQYF.

This clonotype was recorded at least ten times. In this CDR3 the conserved last residue, phenylalanine or tryptophan, is missing, so a read error is likely. This chain joins TRBV6-1 and TRBJ1-1, with 7 positions matching TRBD1. Germline V gene lookup returns CDR1 MNHNS and CDR2 SASEGT. The junction had 7 bases not matched to a gene; V was cut back by 4 bases and J by 5 bases. This CDR3 comprises 14 residues. CDR3 protein: CASSVSTGVTEAFS. The CDR3 DNA reads TGTGCCAGCAGTGTCTCCACAGGGGTAACTGAAGCTTTCTCT.

There are many counts of this clonotype. The rearrangement uses TRBV28 and TRBJ1-2; 10 positions match TRBD1. V trimming: 2 bases; J trimming: 4 bases; junction bases outside the gene matches: 4. This CDR3 spans 15 amino acids. The germline CDR1 and CDR2 sequences are MDHEN and SYDVKM. The CDR3 sequence is CASSLGDRGLYGYTF. The CDR3 DNA sequence: TGTGCCAGCAGTTTAGGGGACAGGGGACTCTATGGCTACACCTTC.